This T cell receptor beta chain comes out of a study of CD8 T cells in ankylosing spondylitis. Trimming removed 6 bases from V and 8 bases from J, with 26 bases in between. Germline V lookup: CDR1 MNHNS, CDR2 SASEGT. This CDR3 spans 17 amino acids. Construction of TCR beta libraries was performed using quantitative 5'-RACE with molecular barcodes. TCRdb fed the 5' RACE reads into MiXCR, producing one record per CDR3 protein. The table records just under 550,000 distinct CDR3 sequences, 12% of them present only once. Study-wide findings and caveats: Blood from ankylosing spondylitis patients appeared to carry a characteristic roughly 8-variant TCR beta motif. Disease-associated clonotypes exhibited CD8+ identity and were relatively infrequent in peripheral blood.

On this clonotype itself: Its specificity is not known.

This clonotype was sampled from a male donor with ankylosing spondylitis. The sample taken for sequencing was blood, either unsorted or a sorted T cell fraction (not recorded which). The rearrangement links TRBV6-1 to TRBJ2-1; D may match TRBD1 or TRBD2 (6 bases each). CDR3 sequence: CASSWVGGGGTVDEQFF. The CDR3 nucleotides are TGTGCCAGCAGCTGGGTCGGGGGCGGCGGGACCGTCGATGAGCAGTTCTTC.